A single sample is the source of the 9 T cell receptor beta chains below, sequenced in a study of T cells in Graves' hyperthyroidism and ophthalmopathy (dated by TCRdb to about 2019). The library relied on multiplex PCR. Sequenced using an Illumina HiSeq 2000. The TCR beta CDR3 regions were amplified from the RNA transcripts. A first-round RT-PCR of the TCR CDR3 used the HTBI primer set with the Qiagen OneStep RT-PCR kit. TCRdb applied fastp at Q25 and MiXCR to the public reads, then kept only in-frame beta chains. For every CDR3 protein sequence, its rows merge into one entry that carries the most common genes and DNA. The sample profile shows some 510,000 distinct CDR3 sequences; 20% of them were found once. Around 27% of the sample is held by the ten biggest clonotypes. Sequencing used blood. All receptors come from a man aged 18 to 29 with Graves' hyperthyroidism.

This sequence joins TRBV6-1 and TRBJ1-5, with a weak D call TRBD1 (5 bases). Trimming removed 2 bases from V and 0 bases from J, with 20 bases in between. Germline CDR1 and CDR2: MNHNS and SASEGT. This CDR3 has 19 amino acids. The CDR3 DNA is TGTGCCAGCAGTGAAAAAGGGGCCGACAGCAGATATAGCAATCAGCCCCAGCATTTT. It translates to CASSEKGADSRYSNQPQHF.

V usage is TRBV6-1 and J usage is TRBJ1-2, with a weak D call TRBD1 (5 bases). This CDR3 contains 13 residues. Germline values: CDR1 MNHNS, CDR2 SASEGT. V lost 8 bases and J 9 bases, leaving 19 bases between the germline ends. The CDR3 loop is CASRDDSAGSYTF. Here the CDR3 DNA reads TGTGCCAGCCGGGATGACAGCGCTGGGAGCTACACCTTC.

This clonotype was counted ten times or more. This chain joins TRBV7-9 and TRBJ1-2; tentatively, D is TRBD1 (6 bases). This CDR3 spans 15 amino acids. Germline assignment: CDR1 SEHNR and CDR2 FQNEAQ (reference sequence). Trimming removed 1 base at V and 4 bases at J, with 13 bases between. As DNA, the CDR3 is TGTGCCAGCAGCTTAGTGCTGGGGGCCGGCTATGGCTACACCTTC. It codes for CASSLVLGAGYGYTF. Looking up the rest from reference TRBV7-9 and TRBJ1-2 gives the full variable domain: DTGVSQNPRHKITKRGQNVTFRCDPISEHNRLYWYRQTLGQGPEFLTYFQNEAQLEKSRLLSDRFSAERPKGSFSTLEIQRTEQGDSAMYLCASSLVLGAGYGYTFGSGTRLTVV.

This clonotype was counted many times. The gene calls are TRBV5-1 and TRBJ2-7; 8 bases align to TRBD1. This CDR3 is built from 15 residues. The V segment lost 4 bases and the J segment 2 bases; nucleotides outside the gene matches: 8. Germline V gene sequence: CDR1 SGHRS, CDR2 YFSETQ. CDR3 in DNA: TGCGCCAGCAGCCAAGGGACAGGCGATCCCTACGAGCAGTACTTC. Amino acid sequence: CASSQGTGDPYEQYF.

This clonotype has at least ten counts. The gene calls are TRBV9 and TRBJ1-1; D gene uncertain. This CDR3 region has 16 residues. The ends were cut back, 1 base at V and 2 bases at J, with 15 bases in the middle. Germline CDR1 and CDR2: SGDLS and YYNGEE. The CDR3: CASSVHPSEENTEAFF. In DNA, the CDR3 is TGTGCCAGCAGCGTACACCCGTCCGAAGAAAACACTGAAGCTTTCTTT.

This clonotype came up many times. The CDR3 loop is CASSHQGGTEAFF. As DNA, the CDR3 is TGTGCCAGCAGCCATCAGGGGGGCACTGAAGCTTTCTTT. This chain uses TRBV14 with TRBJ1-1, with 7 nucleotides matching TRBD1. After removal of 3 bases from V and 4 bases from J, the junction contained 2 bases not matched to a gene. CDR1 is SGHDN and CDR2 is FVKESK in the germline V gene. The CDR3 extends over 13 amino acids.

This clonotype was detected ten times or more. This chain uses TRBV12-3 or TRBV12-4 with TRBJ1-5; TRBD1 matches 7 bases. V trimming: 6 bases; J trimming: 7 bases; junction bases outside the gene matches: 9. The CDR3 contains 14 residues. CDR3: CASSRGGGGQPQHF. As DNA, the CDR3 is TGTGCCAGCAGCCGGGGAGGGGGCGGGCAGCCCCAGCATTTT.

This clonotype occurred many times. The chain recombines TRBV12-3 or TRBV12-4 with TRBJ2-7; D is perhaps TRBD1 or TRBD2 (5 bases each). The ends were cut back, 6 bases at V and 0 bases at J, with 12 bases in the middle. The CDR3 spans 14 residues. The CDR3 region has the DNA TGTGCCAGCAGCCGGGACCTTTTCTCCTACGAGCAGTACTTC. Protein: CASSRDLFSYEQYF.

This clonotype was recorded at least ten times. Written as DNA, the CDR3 is TGTGCCAGCAGTCCTGGCATAGACGGGGCGTACGAGCAGTACTTC. Translated: CASSPGIDGAYEQYF. This sequence joins TRBV6-1 and TRBJ2-7; D might be TRBD1 or TRBD2, each matching 5 bases. From germline, CDR1 is MNHNS and CDR2 SASEGT. The CDR3 has 15 residues. Trimming removed 5 bases from V and 4 bases from J, with 18 bases in between.